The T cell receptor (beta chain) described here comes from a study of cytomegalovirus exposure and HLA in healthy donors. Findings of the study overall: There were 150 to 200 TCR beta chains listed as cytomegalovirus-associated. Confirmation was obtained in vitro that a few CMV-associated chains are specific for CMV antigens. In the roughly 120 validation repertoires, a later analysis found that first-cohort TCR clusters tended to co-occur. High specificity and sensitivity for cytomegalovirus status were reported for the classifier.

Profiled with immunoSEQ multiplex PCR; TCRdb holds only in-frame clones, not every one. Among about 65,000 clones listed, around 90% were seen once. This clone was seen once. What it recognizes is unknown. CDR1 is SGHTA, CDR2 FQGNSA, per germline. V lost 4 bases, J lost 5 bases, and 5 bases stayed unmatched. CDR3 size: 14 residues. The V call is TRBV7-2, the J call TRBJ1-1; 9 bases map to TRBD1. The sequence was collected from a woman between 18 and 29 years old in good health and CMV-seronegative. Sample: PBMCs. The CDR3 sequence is CASSSTGGVTEAFF. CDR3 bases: TGTGCCAGCAGCTCCACAGGGGGCGTAACTGAAGCTTTCTTT.